The 5 T cell receptor beta chains presented below share a single source sample, sequenced in a study of radiation and T cells in renal cell carcinoma. Time point in this sample: blood 2 weeks post-SBRT. As to treatment: 15 Gy SBRT to primary tumor, nephrectomy 4 weeks later. Only in-frame clones appear in the TCRdb table, and some are missing; sequencing was by immunoSEQ multiplex PCR. The sample shows some 150,000 clones, about nine tenths of them seen only once. Sequenced here: blood, sampled from a patient whose treatment included radiotherapy and nephrectomy. The source of these receptors is a woman in her forties or fifties with renal cell carcinoma.

The CDR3: CASKDPGPNYGYTF. The CDR3 DNA sequence: TGTGCCAGCAAAGATCCAGGTCCAAACTATGGCTACACCTTC. The chain uses TRBV25-1 and TRBJ1-2; D not resolved. This CDR3 has 14 residues. Germline V CDR1 and CDR2: MGHDK, SYGVNS. The ends were cut back, 7 bases at V and 2 bases at J, with 14 bases in the middle.

The chain combines TRBV7-8 with TRBJ1-2; no definite D call. CDR1 is SGHVS, CDR2 FQNEAQ, per germline. There are 13 residues in the CDR3. V lost 5 bases and J lost 8, with 15 bases in between. CDR3 nucleotides: TGTGCCAGCAGCCCTTGGACTGGGGTCGGCTACACCTTC. This codes for CASSPWTGVGYTF. Drawing the rest from reference TRBV7-8 and TRBJ1-2, the complete variable domain is GAGVSQSPRYKVAKRGQDVALRCDPISGHVSLFWYQQALGQGPEFLTYFQNEAQLDKSGLPSDRFFAERPEGSVSTLKIQRTQQEDSAVYLCASSPWTGVGYTFGSGTRLTVV.

This clone has ten or more counts. The chain has TRBV9 and TRBJ2-2; tentatively, D is TRBD1 (6 bases). Germline V gives CDR1 SGDLS, CDR2 YYNGEE. The V end was cut by 4 bases, the J end by 2 bases, with 12 bases between. The CDR3 loop spans 15 amino acids. The CDR3 bases are TGTGCCAGCAGCCCCGGACAGAGCAACACCGGGGAGCTGTTTTTT. The encoded protein is CASSPGQSNTGELFF.

The chain employs TRBV6-1 and TRBJ1-3; D is possibly TRBD1 (5 bases). The CDR3 is 15 amino acids. The germline gives CDR1 MNHNS, CDR2 SASEGT. Trimming took off 8 bases at V and 1 base at J, with 15 bases between the two ends. As DNA, the CDR3 is TGTGCCAGCTACAGGCATTCATCGTCTGGAAACACCATATATTTT. Residues: CASYRHSSSGNTIYF.

The chain carries TRBV5-1 and TRBJ1-3; 9 positions match TRBD1. CDR3 size: 14 residues. Germline lookup yields CDR1 SGHRS and CDR2 YFSETQ. J gave up 4 bases and V 6 bases, and 5 bases lay outside the gene matches. The CDR3 nucleotides read TGCGCCAGCACCATCACAGGGGGCGGAAACACCATATATTTT. Protein: CASTITGGGNTIYF.